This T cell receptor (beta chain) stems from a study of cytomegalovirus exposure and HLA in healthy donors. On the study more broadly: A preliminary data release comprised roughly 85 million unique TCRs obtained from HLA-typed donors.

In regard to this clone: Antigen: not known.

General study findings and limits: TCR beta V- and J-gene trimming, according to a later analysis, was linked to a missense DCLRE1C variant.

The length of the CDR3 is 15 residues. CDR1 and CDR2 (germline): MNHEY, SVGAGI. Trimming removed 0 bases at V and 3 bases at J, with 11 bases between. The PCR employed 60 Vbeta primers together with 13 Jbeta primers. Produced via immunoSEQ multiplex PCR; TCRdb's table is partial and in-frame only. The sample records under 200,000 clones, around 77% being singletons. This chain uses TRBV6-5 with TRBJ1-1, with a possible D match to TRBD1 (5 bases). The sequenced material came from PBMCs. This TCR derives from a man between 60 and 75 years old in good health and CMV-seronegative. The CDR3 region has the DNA TGTGCCAGCAGTTACTCGATCAGGGCTCACACTGAAGCTTTCTTT. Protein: CASSYSIRAHTEAFF.